This T cell receptor beta chain stems from a study of CD8+ T cells in alopecia areata (dated by TCRdb to between 2018 and 2020). For the wider study: To study T cell clonal expansion in alopecia areata, the researchers applied high-throughput TCRbeta sequencing to both the C3H/HeJ mouse model and human patients. Clonality in the scalp was compared among normal scalp (n=4), patchy alopecia areata scalp (n=8), and alopecia totalis/universalis scalp (n=8). RNA was extracted with the PAXgene miRNA kit for fixed scalp, the miRNeasy kit for PBMCs, and the RNeasy kit for mouse skin. Amplification of TCRbeta CDR3 regions was done by immunoSEQ multiplex PCR using 35 Vbeta forward primers and 13 Jbeta reverse primers. Human TCRbeta sequencing covered scalp tissue and sorted CD4+ and CD8+ peripheral blood T cells from patchy and totalis/universalis alopecia areata patients and healthy controls.

The CDR3 holds 12 amino acids from the cysteine to the phenylalanine. The CDR3 DNA has 36 bases and is translated from base 1. The germline V gene provides CDR1 SQVTM and CDR2 ANQGSEA. The junction shows trimming of 2 bases on V and 6 bases on J, plus 8 bases between the germline ends. Preparation of the library involved the immunoSEQ multiplex PCR assay. For TCR sequencing, RNA was extracted from every sample and reverse transcribed into cDNA to serve as template. SuperScript III was used to make first-strand cDNA, primed with a 2:1 mix of oligo-dT and random hexamers. A synthetic immune receptor repertoire was used to assess amplification bias, and residual bias was removed computationally. As for the authors' bioinformatics: Raw reads were preprocessed to remove errors, and CDR3 was defined according to IMGT conventions as the region from the conserved cysteine to phenylalanine. To get clonality, Shannon entropy was normalized by log2 of the number of productive unique TCRs and the result was subtracted from 1. Whether scalp clones were CD4 or CD8 was inferred by matching scalp TCRbeta sequences against CD4 and CD8 repertoires sorted from blood. Not all clones reach the TCRdb copy of this immuneACCESS table, which keeps in-frame sequences only. Checked studies attribute under half of the gap to unresolved V genes and leave the rest unexplained. V and J calls plus clone size are reproduced from that table; the DNA served to infer D and trimming. The sample yields approximately 130,000 clones; approximately 47% were counted once. The top ten hold roughly a tenth of the sample.

Peripheral blood and lesional scalp punch biopsies were obtained from patients with alopecia areata. After PBMCs were isolated by density centrifugation and stained for CD3, CD4 and CD8, a FACSAria was used to sort CD4+ and CD8+ T cells. As part of a multicenter biomarker study, untreated alopecia areata patients were recruited. In five patients from the biomarker study, blood CD8+ T cells were sorted further into NKG2D-low and NKG2D-high fractions. A note on this clone: What antigen it recognizes has not been identified. No per-base quality is available; no much larger clone lies one base away.

Overall study results and their limits: TCR sequences shared between patients were less clear than in mice, possibly partly because of HLA diversity in the patient population. Unlike mouse skin, which is dominated by gammadelta T cells, normal human skin has resident alphabeta T cells that are also sequenced, and this complicates analysis of the scalp TCR repertoire. Higher clonality and more expanded CD8+ clones were observed in lesional scalp than in normal scalp, particularly in alopecia totalis/universalis, a finding suggestive of antigenic drive.

The sequence is built from TRBV29-1 and TRBJ2-1; no D segment can be confidently identified. The TCR was taken from a human donor with alopecia areata. The sample consisted of NKG2D-low CD8+ T cells sorted from blood. In the paper's terms, the cell subset or site label means: sorted CD8+ NKG2D-low blood T cells. The sequence in DNA is TGCAGCGTTGAATCCACTCCCAATGAGCAGTTCTTC. This encodes CSVESTPNEQFF.